This T cell receptor beta chain was profiled in a study of brain T cells in children with intractable seizures. V lost 4 bases, J lost 3 bases, and 6 bases lay in between. Germline CDR1 reads LNHNV; CDR2 reads YYDKDF (reference sequence). This CDR3 is 12 amino acids long. Time point noted: blood from clinic visit 5 months post-surgery; TSC patient then seizure free. Sequencing was performed with immunoSEQ multiplex PCR; in TCRdb, only in-frame clones are kept and a portion is missing. The data show about 340,000 clones, roughly 92% seen once. Sequenced material: peripheral blood, taken 4 to 5 months after surgery. This sequence joins TRBV15 and TRBJ2-5; D gene uncertain. The receptor was isolated from a boy under three years old with tuberous sclerosis and intractable seizures. The CDR3 bases are TGTGCCACCAGCATGACCGAAGAGACCCAGTACTTC. This codes for CATSMTEETQYF.